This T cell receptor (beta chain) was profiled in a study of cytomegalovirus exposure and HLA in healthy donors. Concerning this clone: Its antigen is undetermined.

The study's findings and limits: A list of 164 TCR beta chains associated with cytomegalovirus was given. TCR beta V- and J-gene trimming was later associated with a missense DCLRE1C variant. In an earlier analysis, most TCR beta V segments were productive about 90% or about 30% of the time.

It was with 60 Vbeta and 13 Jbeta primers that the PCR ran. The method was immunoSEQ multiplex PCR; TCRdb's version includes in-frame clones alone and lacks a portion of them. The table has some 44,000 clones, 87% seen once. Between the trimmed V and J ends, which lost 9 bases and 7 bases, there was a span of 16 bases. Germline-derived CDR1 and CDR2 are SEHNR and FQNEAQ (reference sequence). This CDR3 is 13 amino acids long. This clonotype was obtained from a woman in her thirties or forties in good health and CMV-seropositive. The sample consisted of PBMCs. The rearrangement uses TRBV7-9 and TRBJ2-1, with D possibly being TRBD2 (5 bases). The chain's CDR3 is CASDTERTNEQFF. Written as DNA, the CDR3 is TGTGCCAGTGATACAGAGAGGACTAATGAGCAGTTCTTC.